This is a list of T cell receptor beta chains from one sample in a study of T cells expressing NK-cell markers. TCRdb reprocessed the 5' RACE reads, with one entry per CDR3 protein and no DNA. The sample has over 200,000 distinct CDR3 sequences. Sample: blood T cells: a sorted CD56 or NKG2C T cell subset, CD4+ or CD8+ T cells, or bulk PBMC T cells (not recorded which). These receptors came from a man aged 18 to 35 in good health. CDR3s include the opening cysteine and the closing phenylalanine or tryptophan. Each record gives: J gene, V gene, CDR3 protein.

j_call: TRBJ2-3; v_call: TRBV6-1; cdr3_aa: CASRGLAGPSTDTQYF
j_call: TRBJ2-4; v_call: TRBV20-1; cdr3_aa: CSAPLDKNIQYF
j_call: TRBJ1-5; v_call: TRBV19; cdr3_aa: CARDPGQTNQPQHF
j_call: TRBJ2-7; v_call: TRBV12-3/TRBV12-4; cdr3_aa: CASSLTPTGRLNEQYF
j_call: TRBJ2-5; v_call: TRBV4-1; cdr3_aa: CASSHPTRSLKETQYF
j_call: TRBJ1-5; v_call: TRBV5-1; cdr3_aa: CASSEGASNQPQHF
j_call: TRBJ2-2; v_call: TRBV5-1; cdr3_aa: CASSPEVNTGELFF
j_call: TRBJ2-2; v_call: TRBV6-5; cdr3_aa: CASSLTGTASTGELFF
j_call: TRBJ2-2; v_call: TRBV20-1; cdr3_aa: CSAKHRGVYTGELFF
j_call: TRBJ2-7; v_call: TRBV10-3; cdr3_aa: CAISEAYYEQYF
j_call: TRBJ1-1; v_call: TRBV29-1; cdr3_aa: CSVSLRAKVSSEAFF
j_call: TRBJ2-1; v_call: TRBV6-2/TRBV6-3; cdr3_aa: CASSYSGSANEQFF
j_call: TRBJ2-3; v_call: TRBV12-3/TRBV12-4; cdr3_aa: CASSPDNLRTQYF
j_call: TRBJ2-1; v_call: TRBV20-1; cdr3_aa: CSARDLEASGKTSSYNEQFF
j_call: TRBJ2-1; v_call: TRBV20-1; cdr3_aa: CSARGAPGLGVREQFF
j_call: TRBJ1-1; v_call: TRBV6-5; cdr3_aa: CASSSPYRGGYTEAFF
j_call: TRBJ1-1; v_call: TRBV5-5; cdr3_aa: CASSLGGGRDTEAFF
j_call: TRBJ2-1; v_call: TRBV18; cdr3_aa: CASSPTTGGNNEQFF
j_call: TRBJ2-7; v_call: TRBV12-3/TRBV12-4; cdr3_aa: CASSFRPQDRYEQYF
j_call: TRBJ2-5; v_call: TRBV6-1; cdr3_aa: CASRSGTAKETQYF
j_call: TRBJ2-7; v_call: TRBV5-5; cdr3_aa: CASSTDKETRFGEQYF
j_call: TRBJ1-2; v_call: TRBV7-9; cdr3_aa: CASSPDLSSYGYTF
j_call: TRBJ1-4; v_call: TRBV2; cdr3_aa: CASRDIALEKLFF
j_call: TRBJ2-5; v_call: TRBV5-1; cdr3_aa: CASSLEGQGSAETQYF
j_call: TRBJ2-3; v_call: TRBV5-1; cdr3_aa: CASSLAAYTDTQYF
j_call: TRBJ2-2; v_call: TRBV12-3/TRBV12-4; cdr3_aa: CASSSVRELFF
j_call: TRBJ1-4; v_call: TRBV5-1; cdr3_aa: CASSGEGGKLFF
j_call: TRBJ2-7; v_call: TRBV5-1; cdr3_aa: CASSLAGQGKSSYEQYF
j_call: TRBJ1-2; v_call: TRBV12-3/TRBV12-4; cdr3_aa: CASSDRGRYTF
j_call: TRBJ1-2; v_call: TRBV5-1; cdr3_aa: CASRDPGRRNGYTF
j_call: TRBJ2-5; v_call: TRBV5-1; cdr3_aa: CASTNRDQETQYF
j_call: TRBJ1-4; v_call: TRBV7-9; cdr3_aa: CASSADFSEKLFF
j_call: TRBJ2-3; v_call: TRBV29-1; cdr3_aa: CSVRIGDTQYF
j_call: TRBJ2-1; v_call: TRBV11-2; cdr3_aa: CASSDTRARYNEQFF
j_call: TRBJ2-1; v_call: TRBV7-6; cdr3_aa: CASSVGAEQFF
j_call: TRBJ2-7; v_call: TRBV9; cdr3_aa: CASSLSGKEYEQYF
j_call: TRBJ1-2; v_call: TRBV7-2; cdr3_aa: CASSQTVANYGYTF
j_call: TRBJ2-3; v_call: TRBV9; cdr3_aa: CASSVEAGAGDTQYF
j_call: TRBJ2-1; v_call: TRBV5-1; cdr3_aa: CASSLEGSSYNEQFF
j_call: TRBJ1-2; v_call: TRBV29-1; cdr3_aa: CSVENRGIGYGYTF
j_call: TRBJ2-1; v_call: TRBV6-4; cdr3_aa: CASSSTGLAGVNEQFF
j_call: TRBJ1-1; v_call: TRBV27; cdr3_aa: CASSLFADSRGAEAFF
j_call: TRBJ2-6; v_call: TRBV5-7; cdr3_aa: CASSAGPSFSGANVLTF
j_call: TRBJ2-3; v_call: TRBV7-3; cdr3_aa: CASSTTKGDTQYF
j_call: TRBJ2-2; v_call: TRBV5-1; cdr3_aa: CASSLGGSRTGELFF
j_call: TRBJ2-6; v_call: TRBV14; cdr3_aa: CASSLRTPGSGANVLTF
j_call: TRBJ2-1; v_call: TRBV7-9; cdr3_aa: CASSLSLAGVGEQFF
j_call: TRBJ1-4; v_call: TRBV2; cdr3_aa: CASSEAQGPYEKLFF
j_call: TRBJ2-2; v_call: TRBV20-1; cdr3_aa: CSATTPMAGELFF
j_call: TRBJ2-1; v_call: TRBV4-1; cdr3_aa: CASSPPGRSVPEQFF
j_call: TRBJ1-1; v_call: TRBV11-1; cdr3_aa: CASSSNLRDRGEVTEAFF
j_call: TRBJ1-2; v_call: TRBV15; cdr3_aa: CATSPPETGGNGYTF
j_call: TRBJ2-4; v_call: TRBV29-1; cdr3_aa: CSVGPRLGTNIQYF
j_call: TRBJ2-5; v_call: TRBV4-1; cdr3_aa: CASSQGGGSGETQYF
j_call: TRBJ1-1; v_call: TRBV18; cdr3_aa: CASSPGQNTEAFF
j_call: TRBJ2-7; v_call: TRBV18; cdr3_aa: CASSPVSRTGEQYF
j_call: TRBJ2-3; v_call: TRBV29-1; cdr3_aa: CSVEREAGGYF